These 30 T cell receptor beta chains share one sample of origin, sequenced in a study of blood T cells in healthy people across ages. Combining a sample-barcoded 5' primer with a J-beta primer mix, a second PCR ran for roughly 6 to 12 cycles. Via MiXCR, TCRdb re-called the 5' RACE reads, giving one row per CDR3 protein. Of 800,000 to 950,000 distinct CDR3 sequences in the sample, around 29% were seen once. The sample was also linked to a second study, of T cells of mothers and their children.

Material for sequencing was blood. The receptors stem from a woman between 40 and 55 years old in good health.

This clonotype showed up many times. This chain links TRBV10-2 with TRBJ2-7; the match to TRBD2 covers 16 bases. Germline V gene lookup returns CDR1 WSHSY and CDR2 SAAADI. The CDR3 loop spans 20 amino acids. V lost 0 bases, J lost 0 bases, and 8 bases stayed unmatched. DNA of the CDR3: TGCGCCAGCAGTGAGTCCCCGGGACTAGCGGGGGGGCCAAGCTCCTACGAGCAGTACTTC. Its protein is CASSESPGLAGGPSSYEQYF.

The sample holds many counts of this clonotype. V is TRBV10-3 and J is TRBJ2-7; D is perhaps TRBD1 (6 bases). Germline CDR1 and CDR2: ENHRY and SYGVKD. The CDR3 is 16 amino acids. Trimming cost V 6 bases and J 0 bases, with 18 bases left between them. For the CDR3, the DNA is TGTGCCATCAGGCCTCACAGGGCCTTCGTCTCCTACGAGCAGTACTTC. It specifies CAIRPHRAFVSYEQYF.

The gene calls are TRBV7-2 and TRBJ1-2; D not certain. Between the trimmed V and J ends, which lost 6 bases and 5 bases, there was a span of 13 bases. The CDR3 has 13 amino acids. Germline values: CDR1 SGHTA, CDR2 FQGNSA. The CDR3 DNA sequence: TGTGCCAGCAGACAAGCCTCGGAATATGGCTACACCTTC. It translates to CASRQASEYGYTF.

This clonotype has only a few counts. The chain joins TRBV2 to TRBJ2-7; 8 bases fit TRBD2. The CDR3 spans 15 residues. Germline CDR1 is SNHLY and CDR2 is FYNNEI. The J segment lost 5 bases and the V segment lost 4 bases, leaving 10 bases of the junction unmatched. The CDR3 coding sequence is TGTGCCAGCAGTGTAAGGACGGGAGGGTCGGACGAGCAGTACTTC. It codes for CASSVRTGGSDEQYF.

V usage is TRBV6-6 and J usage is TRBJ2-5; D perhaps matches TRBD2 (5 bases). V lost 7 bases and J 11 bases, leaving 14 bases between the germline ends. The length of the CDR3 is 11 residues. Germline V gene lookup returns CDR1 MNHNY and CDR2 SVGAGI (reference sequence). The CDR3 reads CASIGNMGQYF. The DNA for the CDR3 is TGTGCCAGCATCGGGAATATGGGGCAGTACTTC.

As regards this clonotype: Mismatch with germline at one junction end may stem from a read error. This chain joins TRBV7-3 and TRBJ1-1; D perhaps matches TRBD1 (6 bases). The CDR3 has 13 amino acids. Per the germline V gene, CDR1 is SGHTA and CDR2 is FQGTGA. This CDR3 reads CASSPQRDTGAFF. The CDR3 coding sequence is TGTGCCAGCAGCCCTCAAAGGGACACTGGAGCTTTCTTT.

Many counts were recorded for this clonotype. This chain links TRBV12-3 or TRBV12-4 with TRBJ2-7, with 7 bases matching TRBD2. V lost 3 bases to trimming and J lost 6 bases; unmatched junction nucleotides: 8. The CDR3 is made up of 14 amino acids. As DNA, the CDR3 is TGTGCCAGCAGTTTTCTCGTGGGAGGGGCCGAGCAGTACTTC. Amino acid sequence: CASSFLVGGAEQYF.

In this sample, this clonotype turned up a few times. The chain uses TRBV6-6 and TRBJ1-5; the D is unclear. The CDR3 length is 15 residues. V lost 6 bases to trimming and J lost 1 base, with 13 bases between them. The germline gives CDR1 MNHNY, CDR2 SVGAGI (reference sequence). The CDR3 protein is CASSILGGSNQPQHF. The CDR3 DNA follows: TGTGCCAGCAGCATACTGGGAGGGAGCAATCAGCCCCAGCATTTT.

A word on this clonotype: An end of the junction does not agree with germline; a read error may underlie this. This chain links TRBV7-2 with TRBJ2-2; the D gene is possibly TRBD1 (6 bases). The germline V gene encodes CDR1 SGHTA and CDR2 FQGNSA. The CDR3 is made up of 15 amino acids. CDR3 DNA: TGTGCCAGCCGACGGGGCAGGGGAGTCTCCGGGGAGCGGTTTTTT. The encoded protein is CASRRGRGVSGERFF.

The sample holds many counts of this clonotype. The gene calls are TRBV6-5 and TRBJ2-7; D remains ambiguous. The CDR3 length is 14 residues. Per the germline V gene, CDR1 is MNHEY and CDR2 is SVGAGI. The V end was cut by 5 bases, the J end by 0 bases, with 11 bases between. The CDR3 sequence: CASSTGYSSYEQYF. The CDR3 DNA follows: TGTGCCAGCAGTACCGGATACAGCTCCTACGAGCAGTACTTC.

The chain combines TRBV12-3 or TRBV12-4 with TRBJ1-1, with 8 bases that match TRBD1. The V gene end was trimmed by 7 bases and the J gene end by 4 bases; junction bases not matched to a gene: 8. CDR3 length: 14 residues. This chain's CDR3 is CASIDRGLSTEAFF. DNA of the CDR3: TGTGCCAGCATCGACAGGGGATTGAGCACTGAAGCTTTCTTT.

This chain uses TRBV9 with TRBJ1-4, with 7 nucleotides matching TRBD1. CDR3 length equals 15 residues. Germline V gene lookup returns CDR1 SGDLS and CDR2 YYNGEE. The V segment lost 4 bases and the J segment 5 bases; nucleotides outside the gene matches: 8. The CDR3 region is CASSRLGQQNEKLFF. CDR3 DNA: TGTGCCAGCAGCAGACTGGGACAGCAAAATGAAAAACTGTTTTTT.

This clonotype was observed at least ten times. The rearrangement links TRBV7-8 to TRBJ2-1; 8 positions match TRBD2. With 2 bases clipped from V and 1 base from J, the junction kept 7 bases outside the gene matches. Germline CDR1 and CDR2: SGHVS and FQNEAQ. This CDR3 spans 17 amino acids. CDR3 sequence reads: CASSLYGGAGSYNEQFF. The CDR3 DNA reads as TGTGCCAGCAGCTTATACGGGGGGGCCGGATCCTACAATGAGCAGTTCTTC.

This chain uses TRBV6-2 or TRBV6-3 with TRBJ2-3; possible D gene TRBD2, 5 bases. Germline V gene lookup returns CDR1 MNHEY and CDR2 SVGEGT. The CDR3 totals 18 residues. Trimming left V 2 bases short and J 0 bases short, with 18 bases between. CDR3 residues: CASSYHPDGWTSTDTQYF. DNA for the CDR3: TGTGCCAGCAGTTACCATCCGGATGGATGGACTAGCACAGATACGCAGTATTTT.

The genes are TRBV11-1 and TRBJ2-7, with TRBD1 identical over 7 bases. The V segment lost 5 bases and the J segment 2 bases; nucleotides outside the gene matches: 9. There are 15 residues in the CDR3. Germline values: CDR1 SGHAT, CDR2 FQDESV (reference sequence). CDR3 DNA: TGTGCCAGCAGCGCCGGACAGGATGAGACCTACGAGCAGTACTTC. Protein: CASSAGQDETYEQYF.

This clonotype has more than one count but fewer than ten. This CDR3 is CASRTFSYGYTF. CDR3 coding DNA: TGTGCCAGCAGGACATTCTCCTATGGCTACACCTTC. The V call is TRBV28, the J call TRBJ1-2; D gene uncertain. The CDR3 loop spans 12 amino acids. V was shortened by 6 bases and J by 4 bases, with 9 bases between the two germline ends. The germline V gene encodes CDR1 MDHEN and CDR2 SYDVKM.

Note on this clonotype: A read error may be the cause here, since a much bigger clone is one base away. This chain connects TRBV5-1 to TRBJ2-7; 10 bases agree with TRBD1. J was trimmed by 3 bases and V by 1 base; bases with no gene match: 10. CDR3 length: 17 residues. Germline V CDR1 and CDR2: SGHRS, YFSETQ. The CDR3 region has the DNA TGCGCCAGCAGCTTGAGCGTGAGACAGGGGGCTTGCTACGAGCAGTACTTC. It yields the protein CASSLSVRQGACYEQYF.

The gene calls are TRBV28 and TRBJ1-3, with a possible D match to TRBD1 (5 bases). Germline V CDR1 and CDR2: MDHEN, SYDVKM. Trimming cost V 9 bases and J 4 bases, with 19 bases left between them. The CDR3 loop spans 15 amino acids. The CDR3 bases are TGTGCCAGTAGTGACGCAGGGAGTGTGGGAAACACCATATATTTT. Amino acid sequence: CASSDAGSVGNTIYF.

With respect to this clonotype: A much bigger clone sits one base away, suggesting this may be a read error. The CDR3 sequence is CASRSTGTINEQFF. The CDR3 DNA reads as TGTGCCAGCAGGTCGACCGGGACGATCAATGAGCAGTTCTTC. This chain links TRBV27 with TRBJ2-1; D might be TRBD1 or TRBD2, each matching 5 bases. This CDR3 spans 14 amino acids. Trimming shortened V by 6 bases and J by 6 bases, and 15 bases separated the two germline ends. Germline CDR1 and CDR2: MNHEY and SMNVEV (reference sequence).

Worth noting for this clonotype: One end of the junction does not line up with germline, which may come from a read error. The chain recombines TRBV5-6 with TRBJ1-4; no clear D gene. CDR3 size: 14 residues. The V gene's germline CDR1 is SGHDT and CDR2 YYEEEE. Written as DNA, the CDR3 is TGTGCCAGCAGCTTGGCCAACTCTAATGAAAAACGGTTTTTT. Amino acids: CASSLANSNEKRFF.

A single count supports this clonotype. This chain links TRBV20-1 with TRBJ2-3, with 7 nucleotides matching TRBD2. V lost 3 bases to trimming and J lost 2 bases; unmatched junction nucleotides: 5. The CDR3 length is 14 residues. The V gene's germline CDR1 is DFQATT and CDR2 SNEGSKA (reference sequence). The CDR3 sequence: CSARYAGDTDTQYF. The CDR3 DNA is TGCAGTGCTAGGTACGCGGGAGACACAGATACGCAGTATTTT.

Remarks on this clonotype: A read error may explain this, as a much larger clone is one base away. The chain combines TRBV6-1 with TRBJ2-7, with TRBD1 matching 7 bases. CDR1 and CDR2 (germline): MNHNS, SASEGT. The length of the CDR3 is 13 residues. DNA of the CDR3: TGTGCCGGCAGCACAGGGGCTTGGTACGAGCAGTACTTC. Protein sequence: CAGSTGAWYEQYF.

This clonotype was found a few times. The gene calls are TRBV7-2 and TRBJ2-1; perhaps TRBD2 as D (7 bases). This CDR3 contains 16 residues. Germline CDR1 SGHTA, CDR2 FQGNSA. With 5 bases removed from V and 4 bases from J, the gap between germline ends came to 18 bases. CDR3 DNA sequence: TGTGCCAGCAGCCTCGATATGGGGGGGCAATACAATGAGCAGTTCTTC. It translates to CASSLDMGGQYNEQFF.

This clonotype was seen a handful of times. CDR3 sequence reads: CASRLADLYDEQFF. Here the CDR3 DNA reads TGTGCCAGCAGACTAGCGGACCTTTACGATGAGCAGTTCTTC. The chain carries TRBV2 and TRBJ2-1; 8 bases are shared with TRBD2. Germline V gene lookup returns CDR1 SNHLY and CDR2 FYNNEI. V was clipped by 6 bases and J by 8 bases; unmatched bases: 9. This CDR3 region has 14 residues.

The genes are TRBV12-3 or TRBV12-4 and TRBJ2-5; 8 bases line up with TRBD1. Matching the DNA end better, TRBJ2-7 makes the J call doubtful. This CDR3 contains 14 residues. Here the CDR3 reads CASRLGQGRDEQYF. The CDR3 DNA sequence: TGTGCCAGCAGACTCGGACAGGGTCGGGACGAGCAGTACTTC.

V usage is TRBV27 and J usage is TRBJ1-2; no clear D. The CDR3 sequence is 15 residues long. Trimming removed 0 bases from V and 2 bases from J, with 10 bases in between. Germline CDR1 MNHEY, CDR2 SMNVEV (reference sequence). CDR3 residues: CASSLSGRSNYGYTF. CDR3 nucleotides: TGTGCCAGCAGTTTATCGGGCAGGAGCAACTATGGCTACACCTTC.

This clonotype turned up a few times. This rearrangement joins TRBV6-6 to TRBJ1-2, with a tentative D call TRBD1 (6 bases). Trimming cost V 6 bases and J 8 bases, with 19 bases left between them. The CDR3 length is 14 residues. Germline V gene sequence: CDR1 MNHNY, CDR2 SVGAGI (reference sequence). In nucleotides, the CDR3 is TGTGCCAGCAGCAGAGACAGGATCTCTCAGGGCTACACCTTC. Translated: CASSRDRISQGYTF.

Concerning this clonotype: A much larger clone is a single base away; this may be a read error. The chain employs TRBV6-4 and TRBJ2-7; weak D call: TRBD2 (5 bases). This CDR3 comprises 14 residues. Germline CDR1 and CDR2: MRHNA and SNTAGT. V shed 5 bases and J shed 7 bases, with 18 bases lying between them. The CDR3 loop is CASSPSYSYNEQYF. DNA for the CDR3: TGTGCCAGCAGTCCTAGCTACTCCTACAATGAGCAGTACTTC.

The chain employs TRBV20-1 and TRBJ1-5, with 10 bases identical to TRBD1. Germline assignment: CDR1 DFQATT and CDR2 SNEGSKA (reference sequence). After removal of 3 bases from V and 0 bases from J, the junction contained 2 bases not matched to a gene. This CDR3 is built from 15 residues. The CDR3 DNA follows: TGCAGTGCTAGGACAGGGGGCATTAGCAATCAGCCCCAGCATTTT. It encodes CSARTGGISNQPQHF.

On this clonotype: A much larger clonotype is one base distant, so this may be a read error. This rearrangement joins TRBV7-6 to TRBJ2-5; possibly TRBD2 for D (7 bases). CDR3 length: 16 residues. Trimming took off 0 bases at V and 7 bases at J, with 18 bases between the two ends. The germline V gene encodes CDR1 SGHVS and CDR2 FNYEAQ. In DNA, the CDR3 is TGTGCCAGCAGCTTAGCGGGGGGGGCGCGGGTAGGGACCCAGTACTTC. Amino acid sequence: CASSLAGGARVGTQYF.